What follows are 3 T cell receptor beta chains derived from one specimen sequenced in a study of response to subunit inactivated influenza vaccine. Each CDR3 protein gets one entry after TCRdb re-called the RT-PCR reads with MiXCR. The sample shows roughly 710,000 distinct CDR3 sequences, less than 15% of them seen only once. This specimen was PBMCs from blood, taken less than 15 days before vaccination. These receptors originate from a man in his fifties who received an inactivated influenza vaccine.

This clonotype was detected only a few times. The rearrangement links TRBV12-3 or TRBV12-4 to TRBJ2-5; 11 bases fit TRBD2. V shed 9 bases and J 5 bases; nucleotides not matched to a gene: 17. This CDR3 contains 17 residues. CDR3 residues: CASTPFSGTSGGETQYF. DNA of the CDR3: TGTGCCAGTACCCCTTTTTCGGGGACTAGCGGCGGTGAGACCCAGTACTTC.

This clonotype was observed at least ten times. At one end, the junction sequence differs from germline, possibly due to a read error. The CDR3 region is CASRLTVENGYTF. The CDR3 nucleotides read TGCGCCAGCCGCTTGACAGTCGAGAATGGCTACACCTTC. The rearrangement links TRBV5-1 to TRBJ1-2, with D possibly matching TRBD1 (5 bases). Germline V gives CDR1 SGHRS, CDR2 YFSETQ. The CDR3 spans 13 residues.

This clonotype has just a few counts. The chain couples TRBV28 to TRBJ2-5; D gene unclear. This CDR3 spans 11 amino acids. V lost 10 bases and J lost 5, with 11 bases in between. The V gene's germline CDR1 is MDHEN and CDR2 SYDVKM. The CDR3 sequence is CATSSRETQYF. In DNA form, the CDR3 reads TGTGCCACCTCCTCTAGGGAGACCCAGTACTTC.